This entry features one T cell receptor (beta chain) sequence. Its target is not known. This specimen comes from a study of T-cell reconstitution after alpha-beta-depleted transplantation in children. Study conclusions and caveats: Diversity and T-cell counts at one year after transplant derived mostly from new T cells.

Germline CDR1 WSHSY, CDR2 SAAADI. V lost 2 bases and J 2 bases, leaving 11 bases between the germline ends. The CDR3 totals 15 residues. A TCRbeta library incorporating unique molecular identifiers was prepared. TCRdb re-called the PCR reads with MiXCR, one entry per CDR3 protein. The sample carries under 850,000 distinct CDR3 sequences, roughly 13% recorded once. Sequences were derived from PBMCs, sampled before TCRalphabeta/CD19-depleted stem cell transplant. The rearrangement links TRBV10-2 to TRBJ2-3; D gene ambiguous. This TCR was recovered from a girl aged 2 to 9 with congenital amegakaryocytic thrombocytopenia, due to receive a stem cell transplant. Written as DNA, the CDR3 is TGCGCCAGCAGTGAGCCCATGGTCGTCACAGATACGCAGTATTTT. It encodes CASSEPMVVTDTQYF.